Shown below are 9 T cell receptor beta chains from a single sample sequenced in a study of T cell repertoires in cytomegalovirus infection. These TCRs' antigens remain unknown. MiXCR, applied by TCRdb to the reads, yields one record per CDR3 protein. This table has about a million distinct CDR3 sequences, around 30% appearing once. The sequencing here drew on cultured CD8+ T cells from PBMCs, taken from culture after CMV antigen stimulation. These receptor sequences come from a human donor in good health (CMV status not recorded). Some clones in this sample may be carry-over from other donors' samples.

The sample holds a few counts of this clonotype. This chain connects TRBV27 to TRBJ2-3; 9 bases map to TRBD2. The trim removed 8 bases at V and 5 bases at J, leaving 11 bases unmatched. Germline lookup yields CDR1 MNHEY and CDR2 SMNVEV (reference sequence). This CDR3 has 15 residues. CDR3 sequence: CASYVGGGAGDTQYF. CDR3 in DNA: TGTGCCAGCTACGTCGGCGGGGGGGCTGGAGATACGCAGTATTTT.

This clonotype was picked up a small number of times. The genes are TRBV27 and TRBJ2-2; a possible D gene is TRBD2 (6 bases). There are 14 residues in the CDR3. Germline V gene sequence: CDR1 MNHEY, CDR2 SMNVEV (reference sequence). V lost 5 bases to trimming and J lost 7 bases, with 14 bases between them. The CDR3 DNA is TGTGCCAGCAGTGTTCGACTAGGGATCGGGGAGCTGTTTTTT. It translates to CASSVRLGIGELFF.

The chain carries TRBV28 and TRBJ2-7; the D call may be TRBD1 or TRBD2 (5 bases each). V gave up 7 bases and J gave up 0 bases, with 13 bases separating them. Germline V gene lookup returns CDR1 MDHEN and CDR2 SYDVKM. The CDR3 length is 14 residues. In DNA, the CDR3 is TGTGCCAGCACTCGGGACGGTAGCTCCTACGAGCAGTACGTC. This sequence encodes CASTRDGSSYEQYV.

Concerning this clonotype: The junction shows a germline mismatch at one end, possibly a read error. This chain uses TRBV7-2 with TRBJ2-5; maybe TRBD2 (5 bases). This CDR3 region has 15 residues. CDR1 SGHTA and CDR2 FQGNSA come from the germline V gene. The CDR3 here is CACSLVFGIQETQYF. The CDR3 nucleotides read TGTGCCTGCAGCTTAGTGTTCGGGATCCAAGAGACCCAGTACTTC.

The gene calls are TRBV20-1 and TRBJ2-4; D possibly matches TRBD1 or TRBD2 (6 bases each). The CDR3 covers 13 residues. Germline values: CDR1 DFQATT, CDR2 SNEGSKA (reference sequence). V was pared by 6 bases and J by 7 bases, with 16 bases between. The CDR3: CSAKGGPGNIQYF. The CDR3 nucleotides read TGCAGTGCCAAGGGGGGACCGGGGAACATTCAGTACTTC.

This clonotype came up a few times. V and J are TRBV11-2 and TRBJ2-5, with 9 bases that match TRBD1. This CDR3 is 15 amino acids long. The V gene end was trimmed by 5 bases and the J gene end by 5 bases; junction bases not matched to a gene: 9. The germline gives CDR1 SGHAT, CDR2 FQNNGV. The CDR3, as DNA: TGTGCCAGCAGCCCACTGGGACAGGGTTGGGAGACCCAGTACTTC. It yields the protein CASSPLGQGWETQYF.

This clonotype appeared many times. This chain connects TRBV7-6 to TRBJ1-2; tentative D call: TRBD1 (6 bases). From germline, CDR1 is SGHVS and CDR2 FNYEAQ. The CDR3 runs to 14 residues. Between the trimmed V and J ends, which lost 2 bases and 8 bases, there was a span of 15 bases. The CDR3 nucleotides read TGTGCCAGCAGCTTACTACGCTGGGGGCGAGGCTACACCTTC. As protein: CASSLLRWGRGYTF.

V gene TRBV4-1 combines with J gene TRBJ2-1, with D perhaps TRBD2 (5 bases). This CDR3 comprises 15 residues. Germline loops: CDR1 MGHRA, CDR2 YSYEKL. Trimming stripped 0 bases from V and 3 bases from J, with 9 bases between. The DNA for the CDR3 is TGCGCCAGCAGCCAAGACGTCGGGGACTACAATGAGCAGTTCTTC. Translating it yields CASSQDVGDYNEQFF.

This chain links TRBV28 with TRBJ2-1; D is ambiguous. This CDR3 comprises 14 residues. From germline, CDR1 is MDHEN and CDR2 SYDVKM. The V gene lost 2 bases and the J gene lost 5 bases, with 10 bases spanning the gap. The DNA of the CDR3 is TGTGCCAGCAGTTTAGGGCAGGAGAACAATGAGCAGTTCTTC. Amino acids: CASSLGQENNEQFF.